The rows below give T cell receptor beta chains drawn from one sample of a study of blood T cell repertoires in COVID-19. Data came from immunoSEQ multiplex PCR; TCRdb stores just in-frame clones and leaves some out. There are about 210,000 clones in the sample; around nine tenths occur only once, and roughly 6.2% lies in the top ten. Material for sequencing was peripheral blood. These receptors came from a man in his 60s who had recovered from COVID-19. Each CDR3 is given with its conserved first and last residue. Each record gives: CDR3 length, V gene, D gene, CDR3 protein. The D gene is left open where the match is weak.

length: 12; V: TRBV6-2/TRBV6-3; D: NA; CDR3: CASSRDSNEQFF
length: 15; V: TRBV30; D: TRBD1; CDR3: CAWSESQGSTGELFF
length: 13; V: TRBV5-1; D: NA; CDR3: CASSSQGNYGYTF
length: 16; V: TRBV28; D: NA; CDR3: CASSRQISDDPYEQYF
length: 15; V: TRBV16; D: TRBD1; CDR3: CASSEVGQGNQPQHF
length: 18; V: TRBV15; D: NA; CDR3: CATSRDGITGVNTGELFF
length: 17; V: TRBV24-1; D: TRBD2; CDR3: CATSDLPSSGRLDEQFF
length: 16; V: TRBV29-1; D: TRBD1; CDR3: CSVATGMTGTQETQYF
length: 17; V: TRBV27; D: NA; CDR3: CASSPRAWGGSGNTIYF
length: 15; V: TRBV6-5; D: NA; CDR3: CASSHSGDSGNTIYF
length: 15; V: TRBV5-6; D: NA; CDR3: CASSLDRFSGNTIYF
length: 13; V: TRBV5-6; D: NA; CDR3: CASSWGVADEQYF
length: 12; V: TRBV28; D: NA; CDR3: CATMSLQNEQFF
length: 14; V: TRBV4-2; D: NA; CDR3: CASSPRTLGSPLHF
length: 17; V: TRBV28; D: TRBD1; CDR3: CASRVLTGALMNTEAFF